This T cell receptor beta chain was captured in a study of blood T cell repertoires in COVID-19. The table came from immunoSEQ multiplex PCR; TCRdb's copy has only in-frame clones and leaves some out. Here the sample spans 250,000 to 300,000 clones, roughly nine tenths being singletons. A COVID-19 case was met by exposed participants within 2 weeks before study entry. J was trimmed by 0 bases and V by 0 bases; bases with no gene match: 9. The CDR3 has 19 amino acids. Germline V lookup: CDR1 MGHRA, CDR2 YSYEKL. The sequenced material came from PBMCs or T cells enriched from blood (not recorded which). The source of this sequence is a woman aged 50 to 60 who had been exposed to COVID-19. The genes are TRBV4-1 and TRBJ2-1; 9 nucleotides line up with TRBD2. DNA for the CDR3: TGCGCCAGCAGCCAAGATGGGGCAGCGGGGGGCAGCTCCTACAATGAGCAGTTCTTC. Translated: CASSQDGAAGGSSYNEQFF.